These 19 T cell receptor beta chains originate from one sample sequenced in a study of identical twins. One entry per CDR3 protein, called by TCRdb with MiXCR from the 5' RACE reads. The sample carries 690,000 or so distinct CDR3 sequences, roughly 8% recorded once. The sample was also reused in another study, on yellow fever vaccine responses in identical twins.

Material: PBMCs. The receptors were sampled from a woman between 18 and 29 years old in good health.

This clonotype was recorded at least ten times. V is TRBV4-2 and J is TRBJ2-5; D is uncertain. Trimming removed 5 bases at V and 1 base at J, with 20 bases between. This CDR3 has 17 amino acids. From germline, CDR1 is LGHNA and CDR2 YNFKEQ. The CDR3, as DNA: TGTGCCAGCAGCTCCCGGCCCTCAACAGTATCCCAAGAGACCCAGTACTTC. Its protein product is CASSSRPSTVSQETQYF.

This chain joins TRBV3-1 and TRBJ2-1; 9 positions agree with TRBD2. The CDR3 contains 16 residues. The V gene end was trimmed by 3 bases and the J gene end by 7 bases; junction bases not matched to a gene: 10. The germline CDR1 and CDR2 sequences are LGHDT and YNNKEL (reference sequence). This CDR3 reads CASSQAGGPMKNEQFF. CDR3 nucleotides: TGTGCCAGCAGCCAGGCGGGGGGGCCTATGAAGAATGAGCAGTTCTTC.

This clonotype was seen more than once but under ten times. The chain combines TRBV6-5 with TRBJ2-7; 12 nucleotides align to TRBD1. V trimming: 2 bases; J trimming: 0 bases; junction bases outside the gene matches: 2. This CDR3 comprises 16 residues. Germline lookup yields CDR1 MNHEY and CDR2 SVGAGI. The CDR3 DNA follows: TGTGCCAGCAGTTACGAGGGACAGGGGGCCTCCTACGAGCAGTACTTC. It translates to CASSYEGQGASYEQYF.

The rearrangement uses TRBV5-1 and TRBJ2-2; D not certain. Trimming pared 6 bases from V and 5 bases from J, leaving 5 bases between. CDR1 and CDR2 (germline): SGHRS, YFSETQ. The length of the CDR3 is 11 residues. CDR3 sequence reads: CASTYTGELFF. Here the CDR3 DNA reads TGCGCCAGCACCTATACCGGGGAGCTGTTTTTT.

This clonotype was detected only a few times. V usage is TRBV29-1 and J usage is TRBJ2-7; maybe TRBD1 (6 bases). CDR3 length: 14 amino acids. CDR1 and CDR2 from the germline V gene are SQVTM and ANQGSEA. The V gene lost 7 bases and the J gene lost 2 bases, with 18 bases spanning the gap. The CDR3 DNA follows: TGCAGCGCAAAGCTGAGGACAGCCGCCTACGAGCAGTACTTC. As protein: CSAKLRTAAYEQYF.

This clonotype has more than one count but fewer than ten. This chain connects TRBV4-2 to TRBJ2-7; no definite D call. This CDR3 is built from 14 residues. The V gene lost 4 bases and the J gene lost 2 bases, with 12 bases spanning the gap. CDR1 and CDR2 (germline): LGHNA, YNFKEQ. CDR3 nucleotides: TGTGCCAGCAGCCCCGGAGAGCCAACCTACGAGCAGTACTTC. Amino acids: CASSPGEPTYEQYF.

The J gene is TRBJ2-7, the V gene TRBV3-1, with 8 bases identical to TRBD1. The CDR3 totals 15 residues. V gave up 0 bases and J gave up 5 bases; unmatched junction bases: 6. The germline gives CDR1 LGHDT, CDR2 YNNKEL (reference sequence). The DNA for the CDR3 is TGTGCCAGCAGCCAAGATGGCGGACAGGGCAACGAGCAGTACTTC. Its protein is CASSQDGGQGNEQYF.

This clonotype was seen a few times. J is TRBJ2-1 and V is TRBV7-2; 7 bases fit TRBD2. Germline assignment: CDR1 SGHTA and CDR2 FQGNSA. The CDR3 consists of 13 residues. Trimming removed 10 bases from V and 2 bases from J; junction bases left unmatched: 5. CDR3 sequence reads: CAIRGLAYNEQFF. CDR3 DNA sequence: TGTGCCATCCGAGGACTAGCCTACAATGAGCAGTTCTTC.

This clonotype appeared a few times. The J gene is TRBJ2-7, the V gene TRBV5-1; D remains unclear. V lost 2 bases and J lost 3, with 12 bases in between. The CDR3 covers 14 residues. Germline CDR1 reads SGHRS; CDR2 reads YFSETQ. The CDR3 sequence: CASSFSFGSYEQYF. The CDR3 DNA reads TGCGCCAGCAGCTTCTCCTTTGGCAGCTACGAGCAGTACTTC.

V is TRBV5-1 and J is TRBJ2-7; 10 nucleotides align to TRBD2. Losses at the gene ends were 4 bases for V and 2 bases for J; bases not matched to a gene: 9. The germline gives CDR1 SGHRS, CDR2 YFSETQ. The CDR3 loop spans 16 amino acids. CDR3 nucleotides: TGCGCCAGCAGCGCCGTACTAGCGGGATATACCTACGAGCAGTACTTC. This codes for CASSAVLAGYTYEQYF.

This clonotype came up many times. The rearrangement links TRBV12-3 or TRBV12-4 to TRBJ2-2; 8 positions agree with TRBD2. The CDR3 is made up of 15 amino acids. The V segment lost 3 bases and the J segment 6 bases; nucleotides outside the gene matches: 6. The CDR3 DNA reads TGTGCCAGCAGTTTTAGATGGACTAGCCCCGGGGAGCTGTTTTTT. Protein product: CASSFRWTSPGELFF.

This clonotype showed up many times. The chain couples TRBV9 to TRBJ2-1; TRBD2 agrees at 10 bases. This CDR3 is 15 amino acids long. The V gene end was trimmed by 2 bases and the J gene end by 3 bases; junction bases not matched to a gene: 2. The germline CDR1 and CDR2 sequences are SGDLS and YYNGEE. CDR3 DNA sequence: TGTGCCAGCAGCGTCAGCGGGGGGGGCTACAATGAGCAGTTCTTC. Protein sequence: CASSVSGGGYNEQFF.

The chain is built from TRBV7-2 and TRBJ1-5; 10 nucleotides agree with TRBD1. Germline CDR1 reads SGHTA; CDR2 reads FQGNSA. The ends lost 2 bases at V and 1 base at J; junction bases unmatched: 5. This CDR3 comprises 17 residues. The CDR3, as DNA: TGTGCCAGCAGCTTACATGACAGGGGGCTGAGCAATCAGCCCCAGCATTTT. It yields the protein CASSLHDRGLSNQPQHF.

Written as DNA, the CDR3 is TGTGCCACACGACCAGGAGCTAGCACAGATACGCAGTATTTT. As protein: CATRPGASTDTQYF. This chain uses TRBV7-9 with TRBJ2-3; D gene uncertain. V lost 10 bases, J lost 0 bases, and 14 bases lay in between. The CDR3 is made up of 14 amino acids. The V gene's germline CDR1 is SEHNR and CDR2 FQNEAQ (reference sequence).

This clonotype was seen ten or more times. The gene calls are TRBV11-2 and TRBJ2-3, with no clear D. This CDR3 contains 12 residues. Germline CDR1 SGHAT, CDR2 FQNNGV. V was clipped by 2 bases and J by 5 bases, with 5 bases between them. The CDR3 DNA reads TGTGCCAGCAGCTTATGGGGAGATACGCAGTATTTT. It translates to CASSLWGDTQYF. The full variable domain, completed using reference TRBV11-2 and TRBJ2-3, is EAGVAQSPRYKIIEKRQSVAFWCNPISGHATLYWYQQILGQGPKLLIQFQNNGVVDDSQLPKDRFSAERLKGVDSTLKIQPAKLEDSAVYLCASSLWGDTQYFGPGTRLTVL.

CDR3 DNA sequence: TGCAGTGCTAGTCCGGACAGGGTGGCTTTCTTT. Its translation: CSASPDRVAFF. The chain joins TRBV20-1 to TRBJ1-1; 8 nucleotides agree with TRBD1. The CDR3 sequence is 11 residues long. With 3 bases clipped from V and 11 bases from J, the junction kept 5 bases outside the gene matches. CDR1 and CDR2 from the germline V gene are DFQATT and SNEGSKA (reference sequence).

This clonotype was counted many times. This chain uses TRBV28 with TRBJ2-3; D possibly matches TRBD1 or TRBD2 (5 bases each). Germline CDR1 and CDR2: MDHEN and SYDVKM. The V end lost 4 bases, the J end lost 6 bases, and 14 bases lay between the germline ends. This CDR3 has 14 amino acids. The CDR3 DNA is TGTGCCAGCAGTTCTACACGGGACGGGGATACGCAGTATTTT. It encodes CASSSTRDGDTQYF.

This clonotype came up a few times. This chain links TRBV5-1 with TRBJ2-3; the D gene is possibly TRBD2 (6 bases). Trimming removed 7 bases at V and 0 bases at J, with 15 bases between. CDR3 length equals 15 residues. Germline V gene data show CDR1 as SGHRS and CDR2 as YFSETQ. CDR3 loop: CASSGGDTSTDTQYF. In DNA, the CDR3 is TGCGCCAGCTCCGGAGGGGATACTAGCACAGATACGCAGTATTTT. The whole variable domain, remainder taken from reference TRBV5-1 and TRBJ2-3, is KAGVTQTPRYLIKTRGQQVTLSCSPISGHRSVSWYQQTPGQGLQFLFEYFSETQRNKGNFPGRFSGRQFSNSRSEMNVSTLELGDSALYLCASSGGDTSTDTQYFGPGTRLTVL.

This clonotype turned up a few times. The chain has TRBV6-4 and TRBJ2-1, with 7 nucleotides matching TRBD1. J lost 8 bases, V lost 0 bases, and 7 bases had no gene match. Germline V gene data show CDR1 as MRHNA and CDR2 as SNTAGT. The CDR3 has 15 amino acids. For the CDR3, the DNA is TGTGCCAGCAGTGACTCTATGAGACAGGGCTATGAGCAGTTCTTC. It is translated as CASSDSMRQGYEQFF.